The T cell receptor (beta chain) described here comes from a study of vaccination and CD4 T cells after COVID-19. As for the study in general: At a median about 72 days (range 14 to 241) after dose two, post-vaccine samples were obtained.

General observations from the study: Spike mono-reactivity applied to 304 of 307 vaccine-specific clones detected in convalescent patients.

The treatment denotes: approximately 9-day PBMC culture with coronavirus spike peptide pools or control peptides (ViraFEST assay). The Oncomine TCR Beta short-read assay was applied to DNA of cultured CD4+ T cells. Extraction of genomic DNA was performed on cultured CD4+ T cells. One entry per CDR3 protein, called by TCRdb with MiXCR from the PCR reads. The data hold about 8,000 distinct CDR3 sequences, with roughly half observed a single time. In regard to this clonotype: What it binds is not known.

The sample was CD4+ T cells from blood, cultured in vitro. This TCR was recovered from a human donor who had recovered from COVID-19.

The CDR3 here is CASSLSVNRAGELFF. In DNA form, the CDR3 reads TGTGCCAGCAGCCTTAGTGTGAACCGGGCCGGGGAGCTGTTTTTT. This rearrangement joins TRBV7-8 to TRBJ2-2, with D uncertain. The CDR3 has 15 residues. The V and J ends lost 5 bases and 6 bases respectively, with 16 bases between them. CDR1 SGHVS and CDR2 FQNEAQ come from the germline V gene. The full variable domain, its missing parts supplied by reference TRBV7-8 and TRBJ2-2, is GAGVSQSPRYKVAKRGQDVALRCDPISGHVSLFWYQQALGQGPEFLTYFQNEAQLDKSGLPSDRFFAERPEGSVSTLKIQRTQQEDSAVYLCASSLSVNRAGELFFGEGSRLTVL.